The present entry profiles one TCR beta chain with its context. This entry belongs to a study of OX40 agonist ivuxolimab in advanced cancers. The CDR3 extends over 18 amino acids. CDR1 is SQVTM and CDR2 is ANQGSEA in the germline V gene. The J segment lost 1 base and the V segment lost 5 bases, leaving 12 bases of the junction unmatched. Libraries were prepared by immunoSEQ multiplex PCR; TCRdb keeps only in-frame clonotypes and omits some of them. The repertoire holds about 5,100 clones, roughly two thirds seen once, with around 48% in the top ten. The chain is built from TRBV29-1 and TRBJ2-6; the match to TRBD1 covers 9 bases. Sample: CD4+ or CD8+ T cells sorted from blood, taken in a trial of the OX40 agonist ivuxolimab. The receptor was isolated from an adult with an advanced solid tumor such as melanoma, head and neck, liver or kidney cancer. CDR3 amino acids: CSVLTLPGQGSGANVLTF. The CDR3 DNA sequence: TGCAGCGTTTTGACATTGCCCGGACAGGGGTCTGGGGCCAACGTCCTGACTTTC.